The 15 T cell receptor beta chains in this list originate from one sample, sequenced in a study of blood T cell repertoires in COVID-19. Libraries were prepared by immunoSEQ multiplex PCR; TCRdb keeps only in-frame clonotypes and omits some of them. The sample has 140,000 or so clones, about 80% seen once. Sequenced: peripheral blood. The receptor set was obtained from a human donor in a cohort sampled during active COVID-19.

The chain carries TRBV5-8 and TRBJ1-5; no firm D call. This CDR3 is built from 16 residues. In germline, CDR1 is SGHTS, CDR2 YDEGEE. The V end lost 2 bases, the J end lost 5 bases, and 17 bases lay between the germline ends. The CDR3 sequence is CASSFIPFGKYQPQHF. CDR3 sequence (DNA): TGTGCCAGCAGCTTCATCCCCTTCGGGAAGTATCAGCCCCAGCATTTT.

The J gene is TRBJ2-1, the V gene TRBV19, with D tentatively TRBD2 (6 bases). This CDR3 region has 17 residues. The germline V gene encodes CDR1 LNHDA and CDR2 SQIVND (reference sequence). The V end was cut by 1 base, the J end by 0 bases, with 13 bases between. The DNA for the CDR3 is TGTGCCAGTAGTATAGTGGGGGGACGTAGCTCCTACAATGAGCAGTTCTTC. This codes for CASSIVGGRSSYNEQFF.

V and J are TRBV19 and TRBJ1-3; perhaps TRBD1 as D (5 bases). The CDR3 loop spans 18 amino acids. The V gene lost 4 bases and the J gene lost 0 bases, with 19 bases spanning the gap. Germline V lookup: CDR1 LNHDA, CDR2 SQIVND (reference sequence). The CDR3 loop is CASSTTPGWALSGNTIYF. CDR3 nucleotide sequence: TGTGCCAGTAGTACCACCCCAGGGTGGGCACTCTCTGGAAACACCATATATTTT.

The gene calls are TRBV5-4 and TRBJ1-2; maybe TRBD1 (5 bases). The germline CDR1 and CDR2 sequences are SGHNT and YYREEE (reference sequence). The length of the CDR3 is 15 residues. Trimming removed 5 bases from V and 4 bases from J, with 18 bases in between. CDR3 residues: CASRRGGELVYGYTF. The CDR3 DNA reads TGTGCCAGCAGACGTGGGGGGGAATTGGTCTATGGCTACACCTTC.

This clone appeared a single time. The chain combines TRBV7-6 with TRBJ2-3; 7 bases map to TRBD1. This CDR3 has 16 residues. The J segment lost 4 bases and the V segment lost 5 bases, leaving 12 bases of the junction unmatched. The germline CDR1 and CDR2 sequences are SGHVS and FNYEAQ. The DNA of the CDR3 is TGTGCCAGCAGCCCTCGTGTGACAGGGTGGTCAGATACGCAGTATTTT. It specifies CASSPRVTGWSDTQYF.

The V call is TRBV11-2, the J call TRBJ2-1; 8 positions match TRBD1. Trimming at V came to 6 bases and at J to 6 bases, leaving 7 bases not matched to a gene. This CDR3 has 14 amino acids. The V gene's germline CDR1 is SGHAT and CDR2 FQNNGV. Written as DNA, the CDR3 is TGTGCCAGCAGACCCCCGGACAGGGTCAATGAGCAGTTCTTC. Translation gives CASRPPDRVNEQFF.

The chain recombines TRBV2 with TRBJ2-7; TRBD1 matches 7 bases. The CDR3 length is 15 residues. After removal of 2 bases from V and 5 bases from J, the junction contained 9 bases not matched to a gene. The germline V gene has CDR1 SNHLY and CDR2 FYNNEI. CDR3 bases: TGTGCCAGCAGTGAACGTCCGGGACAGAACGACGAGCAGTACGTC. It codes for CASSERPGQNDEQYV.

This clone was seen a few times. The rearrangement links TRBV2 to TRBJ1-5; D is perhaps TRBD1 (6 bases). Trimming took 6 bases from V and 4 from J, leaving 10 bases between them. The CDR3 covers 13 residues. From germline, CDR1 is SNHLY and CDR2 FYNNEI. The CDR3 bases are TGTGCCAGCAGGAGGGGGTCAAATCAGCCCCAGCATTTT. This encodes CASRRGSNQPQHF.

The rearrangement joins TRBV10-3 to TRBJ1-2; D not certain. CDR1 and CDR2 from the germline V gene are ENHRY and SYGVKD. V was clipped by 10 bases and J by 5 bases, with 11 bases between them. This CDR3 has 11 amino acids. The DNA for the CDR3 is TGTGCCACCGACAACCAATATGGCTACACCTTC. It specifies CATDNQYGYTF.

The DNA of the CDR3 is TGTGCCATCAGTGAGGGTCAGCAAGAGACCCAGTACTTC. Protein: CAISEGQQETQYF. The gene calls are TRBV10-3 and TRBJ2-5; D remains ambiguous. The germline gives CDR1 ENHRY, CDR2 SYGVKD. The CDR3 extends over 13 amino acids. V gave up 2 bases and J gave up 2 bases, with 6 bases separating them.

The chain recombines TRBV24-1 with TRBJ1-5, with TRBD1 matching over 9 bases. V gave up 4 bases and J gave up 7 bases; unmatched junction bases: 7. CDR1 is KGHDR and CDR2 is SFDVKD in the germline V gene. This CDR3 has 15 amino acids. The CDR3 sequence is CATSEPGTGLQPQHF. CDR3 DNA: TGTGCCACCAGTGAGCCAGGGACAGGGCTACAGCCCCAGCATTTT.

V is TRBV11-2 and J is TRBJ1-5; 7 bases are a match to TRBD1. The CDR3 length is 14 residues. Germline lookup yields CDR1 SGHAT and CDR2 FQNNGV. Trimming removed 4 bases from V and 4 bases from J; junction bases left unmatched: 4. The CDR3, as DNA: TGTGCCAGCAGCTCCGGGACAGCTAATCAGCCCCAGCATTTT. Translating it yields CASSSGTANQPQHF.

The chain combines TRBV5-1 with TRBJ2-7; D ambiguous. Trimming left V 0 bases short and J 5 bases short, with 6 bases between. The germline gives CDR1 SGHRS, CDR2 YFSETQ. This CDR3 region has 12 residues. CDR3 loop: CASSLVKHEQYV. CDR3 in DNA: TGCGCCAGCAGCTTGGTTAAGCACGAGCAGTACGTC.

The chain employs TRBV4-2 and TRBJ2-4; 8 positions agree with TRBD2. Germline CDR1 is LGHNA and CDR2 is YNFKEQ. J lost 3 bases, V lost 0 bases, and 10 bases had no gene match. This CDR3 has 18 amino acids. The chain's CDR3 is CASSQDFALAAGKNIQYF. The DNA for the CDR3 is TGTGCCAGCAGCCAAGATTTTGCACTAGCGGCCGGCAAAAACATTCAGTACTTC.

Only a few counts were recorded for this clone. The gene calls are TRBV6-1 and TRBJ1-2; D gene uncertain. V gave up 2 bases and J gave up 4 bases, with 14 bases separating them. The length of the CDR3 is 15 residues. Germline V gives CDR1 MNHNS, CDR2 SASEGT. CDR3 in amino acids: CASSEPGLAGYGYTF. CDR3 nucleotides: TGTGCCAGCAGTGAACCGGGGTTGGCAGGCTATGGCTACACCTTC.